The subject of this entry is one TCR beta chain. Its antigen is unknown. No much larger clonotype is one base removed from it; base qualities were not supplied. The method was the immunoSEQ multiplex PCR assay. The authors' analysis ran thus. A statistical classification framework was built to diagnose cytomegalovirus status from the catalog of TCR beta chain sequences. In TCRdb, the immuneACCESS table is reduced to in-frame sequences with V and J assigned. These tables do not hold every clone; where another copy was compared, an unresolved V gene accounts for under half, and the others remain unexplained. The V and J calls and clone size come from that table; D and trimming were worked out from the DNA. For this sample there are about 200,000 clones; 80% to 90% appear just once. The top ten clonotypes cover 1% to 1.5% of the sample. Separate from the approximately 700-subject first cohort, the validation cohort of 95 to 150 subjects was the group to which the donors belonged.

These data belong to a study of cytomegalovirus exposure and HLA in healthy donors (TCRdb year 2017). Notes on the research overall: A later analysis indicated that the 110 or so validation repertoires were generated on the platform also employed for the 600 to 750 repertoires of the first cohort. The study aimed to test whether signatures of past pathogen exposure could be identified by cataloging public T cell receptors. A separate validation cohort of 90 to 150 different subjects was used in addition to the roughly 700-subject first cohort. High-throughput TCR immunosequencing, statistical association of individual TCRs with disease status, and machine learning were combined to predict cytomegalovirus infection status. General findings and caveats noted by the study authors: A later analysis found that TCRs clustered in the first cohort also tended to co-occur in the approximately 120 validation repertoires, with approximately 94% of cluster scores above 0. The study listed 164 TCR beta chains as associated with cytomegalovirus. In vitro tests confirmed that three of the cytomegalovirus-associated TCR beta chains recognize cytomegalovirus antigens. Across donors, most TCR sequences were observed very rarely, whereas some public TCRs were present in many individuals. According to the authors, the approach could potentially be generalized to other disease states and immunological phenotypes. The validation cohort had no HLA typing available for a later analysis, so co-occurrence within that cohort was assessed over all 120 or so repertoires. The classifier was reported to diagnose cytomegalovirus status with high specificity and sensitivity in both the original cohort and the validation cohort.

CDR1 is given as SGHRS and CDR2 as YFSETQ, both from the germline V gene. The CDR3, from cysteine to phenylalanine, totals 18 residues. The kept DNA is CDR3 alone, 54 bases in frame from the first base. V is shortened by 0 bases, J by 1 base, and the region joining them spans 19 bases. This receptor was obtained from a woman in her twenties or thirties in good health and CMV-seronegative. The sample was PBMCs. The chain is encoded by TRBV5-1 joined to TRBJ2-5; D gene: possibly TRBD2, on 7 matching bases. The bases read TGCGCCAGCAGCTTGGATGTCTCGGGGGGCGCATCCCAAGAGACCCAGTACTTC. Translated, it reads CASSLDVSGGASQETQYF.